This TCR beta chain was sequenced in a study of blood T cell repertoires in COVID-19. V lost 1 base and J lost 1, with 24 bases in between. The CDR3 consists of 20 residues. Germline V lookup: CDR1 KGHDR, CDR2 SFDVKD. Only in-frame clones appear in the TCRdb table, and some are missing; sequencing was by immunoSEQ multiplex PCR. The sample yields 90,000 to 120,000 clones, 70% to 90% seen once. The V gene is TRBV24-1, the J gene TRBJ1-2, with D maybe TRBD1 (6 bases). The material sequenced was peripheral blood. This receptor was identified in a man between 35 and 55 years old with active or convalescent COVID-19. The CDR3 sequence: CATSDFRYNAGGAGNYGYTF. The CDR3 DNA reads as TGTGCCACCAGTGATTTCAGGTATAACGCCGGGGGGGCGGGTAACTATGGCTACACCTTC.